This paragraph reports one T cell receptor (beta chain). Its antigen is still unknown. Each subset's genomic DNA was split evenly across several immunoSEQ plates. Repertoires were generated with immunoSEQ multiplex PCR, while TCRdb's copy carries only in-frame clones and drops some. The sample lists 1,500,000 or so clones; around 98.5% were seen once. This entry belongs to a study of shared clonotypes between healthy human individuals. The overall study: Plates per donor: three CD4 naive, three CD4 memory, two CD8 naive, one CD8 memory.

Study-wide results and caveats: Incompleteness in sorted-subset sequencing, despite large depth, was shown by rarefaction.

The donor cohort consisted entirely of Caucasian adults residing in Nashville, Tennessee. This CDR3 is built from 15 residues. The V end was cut by 0 bases, the J end by 5 bases, with 12 bases between. CDR1 SGHKS and CDR2 YYEKEE come from the germline V gene (reference sequence). The sequence was collected from a man aged 30 to 39 in good health. The sample comprised naive CD4+ T cells sorted from blood. Regarding subset: CD45RA+ positively selected. The V call is TRBV5-5, the J call TRBJ2-1; a possible D gene is TRBD2 (6 bases). The CDR3 spells CASSLAGLSHNEQFF. CDR3 bases: TGTGCCAGCAGCTTGGCTGGACTATCCCACAATGAGCAGTTCTTC.